The 28 T cell receptor beta chains below all came from one sample that was sequenced in a study of T cell responses to AZD1222 COVID-19 vaccine. Sequenced by immunoSEQ multiplex PCR; TCRdb stores in-frame clones only, minus some. The repertoire includes 250,000 or so clones, 85% to 95% of them detected once, and less than 0.6% sits in the top ten. The sample in question was peripheral blood, obtained on day 0 of AZD1222 vaccination. These receptors were taken from an adult in good health.

This chain connects TRBV19 to TRBJ2-7, with D possibly TRBD2 on 6 matching bases. The V end lost 6 bases, the J end lost 5 bases, and 17 bases lay between the germline ends. This CDR3 spans 14 amino acids. Germline CDR1 LNHDA, CDR2 SQIVND (reference sequence). The CDR3 DNA sequence: TGTGCCAGTAGCCCGGGACTTCCTCCCCACGAGCAGTACTTC. As protein: CASSPGLPPHEQYF.

The V and J genes are TRBV9 and TRBJ2-1, with D unresolved. CDR1 SGDLS and CDR2 YYNGEE come from the germline V gene. V was cut by 0 bases and J by 3 bases, with 10 bases left in between. The CDR3 has 15 residues. CDR3 loop: CASSVEGQVYNEQFF. The CDR3 DNA sequence: TGTGCCAGCAGCGTAGAGGGTCAGGTCTACAATGAGCAGTTCTTC.

The chain joins TRBV6-1 to TRBJ1-2; D possibly corresponds to TRBD1 (5 bases). Trimming cost V 0 bases and J 8 bases, with 13 bases left between them. This CDR3 is built from 14 residues. The germline V gene has CDR1 MNHNS and CDR2 SASEGT. CDR3 nucleotides: TGTGCCAGCAGTGAAGCCGGGGCTACGGGGGGCTACACCTTC. Its protein is CASSEAGATGGYTF.

The chain has TRBV7-2 and TRBJ1-3; D call uncertain. Germline V gene data show CDR1 as SGHTA and CDR2 as FQGNSA. V was cut by 5 bases and J by 0 bases, with 5 bases left in between. The CDR3 length is 13 residues. The CDR3: CASSGRSGNTIYF. The CDR3 region has the DNA TGTGCCAGCAGCGGGCGCTCTGGAAACACCATATATTTT.

The V and J genes are TRBV6-5 and TRBJ1-5; 8 nucleotides align to TRBD1. With 5 bases clipped from V and 4 bases from J, the junction kept 7 bases outside the gene matches. CDR1 and CDR2 from the germline V gene are MNHEY and SVGAGI. The CDR3 extends over 15 amino acids. The CDR3 region is CASSRQGRGNQPQHF. The CDR3, as DNA: TGTGCCAGCAGTAGACAGGGGAGGGGAAATCAGCCCCAGCATTTT.

This sequence joins TRBV6-5 and TRBJ2-5; possibly TRBD1 for D (5 bases). The CDR3 runs 13 residues. CDR1 MNHEY and CDR2 SVGAGI come from the germline V gene. V was pared by 1 base and J by 2 bases, with 5 bases between. CDR3 in amino acids: CASSYYRQETQYF. The DNA of the CDR3 is TGTGCCAGCAGTTACTACAGGCAAGAGACCCAGTACTTC.

The V call is TRBV15, the J call TRBJ2-3, with 7 bases aligning to TRBD2. CDR1 and CDR2 (germline): LNHNV, YYDKDF (reference sequence). V shed 0 bases, J shed 2 bases, and the junction held 5 bases outside the gene matches. This CDR3 is 16 amino acids long. CDR3 region: CATSREGGGHTDTQYF. CDR3 bases: TGTGCCACCAGCAGAGAGGGGGGGGGTCACACAGATACGCAGTATTTT. Using reference TRBV15 and TRBJ2-3 for the parts outside the CDR3, the full variable domain is DAMVIQNPRYQVTQFGKPVTLSCSQTLNHNVMYWYQQKSSQAPKLLFHYYDKDFNNEADTPDNFQSRRPNTSFCFLDIRSPGLGDTAMYLCATSREGGGHTDTQYFGPGTRLTVL.

This chain links TRBV21-1 with TRBJ2-7. TRBV21-1 is recorded as a pseudogene. This CDR3 region has 15 residues. In DNA form, the CDR3 reads TGTGCCAGCAGCAATGCTGCGAACATTTCCTACGAGCAGTACTTC. It translates to CASSNAANISYEQYF.

In nucleotides, the CDR3 is TGCAGCGTTGAAGCGGGAGTCGATTCCTACGAGCAGTACTTC. This encodes CSVEAGVDSYEQYF. The V and J genes are TRBV29-1 and TRBJ2-7; D is perhaps TRBD2 (6 bases). CDR3 length: 14 amino acids. Per the germline V gene, CDR1 is SQVTM and CDR2 is ANQGSEA. V was pared by 1 base and J by 1 base, with 11 bases between.

The CDR3 region is CASSPGSGGYEQYF. DNA for the CDR3: TGTGCCAGCTCACCAGGCTCCGGTGGCTACGAGCAGTACTTC. The J gene is TRBJ2-7, the V gene TRBV18, with D unclear. Deletions cut 2 bases from V and 3 bases from J, with 11 bases between. This CDR3 spans 14 amino acids. CDR1 is KGHSH and CDR2 is LQKENI in the germline V gene.

The genes are TRBV11-3 and TRBJ1-2; no clear D. This CDR3 contains 12 residues. In germline, CDR1 is SGHNT, CDR2 YENEEA. Trimming cost V 10 bases and J 8 bases, with 17 bases left between them. The CDR3 sequence: CATRGRAWGYTF. CDR3 DNA sequence: TGTGCCACCCGAGGACGGGCTTGGGGCTACACCTTC.

Turning to this clone: A read error may produce the germline difference seen at one junction end. V and J are TRBV6-5 and TRBJ2-1; 8 bases match TRBD2. Germline CDR1 MNHEY, CDR2 SVGAGI. This CDR3 contains 14 residues. As DNA, the CDR3 is TGTGCCAGCAGCTACTCTCTAGCGGGTGGGGAGCAGTTCTTC. This gives the protein CASSYSLAGGEQFF.

This clone turned up a few times. The chain is built from TRBV5-4 and TRBJ2-7, with D unresolved. Trimming stripped 7 bases from V and 3 bases from J, with 14 bases between. Germline CDR1 SGHNT, CDR2 YYREEE (reference sequence). The CDR3 totals 13 residues. In nucleotides, the CDR3 is TGTGCCAGCTCATCGGGCTTTTACTACGAGCAGTACTTC. Protein product: CASSSGFYYEQYF. Variable domain in full (rest from reference TRBV5-4 and TRBJ2-7): ETGVTQSPTHLIKTRGQQVTLRCSSQSGHNTVSWYQQALGQGPQFIFQYYREEENGRGNFPPRFSGLQFPNYSSELNVNALELDDSALYLCASSSGFYYEQYFGPGTRLTVT.

The CDR3 is CASSVGKETQYF. The DNA of the CDR3 is TGTGCCAGCAGTGTGGGGAAAGAGACCCAGTACTTC. V usage is TRBV2 and J usage is TRBJ2-5; D is undetermined. The CDR3 runs to 12 residues. Deletions cut 4 bases from V and 3 bases from J, with 6 bases between. The germline CDR1 and CDR2 sequences are SNHLY and FYNNEI.

V and J are TRBV6-5 and TRBJ2-1, with TRBD1 as a possible D gene (5 bases). This CDR3 spans 15 amino acids. The germline CDR1 and CDR2 sequences are MNHEY and SVGAGI. V was clipped by 7 bases and J by 5 bases, with 18 bases between them. CDR3 region: CASNGMTVTDNEQFF. CDR3 nucleotides: TGTGCCAGCAACGGAATGACAGTCACGGACAATGAGCAGTTCTTC.

This clone was observed once. This rearrangement joins TRBV6-5 to TRBJ1-1; 8 bases line up with TRBD1. Losses at the gene ends were 0 bases for V and 3 bases for J; bases not matched to a gene: 6. The germline V gene encodes CDR1 MNHEY and CDR2 SVGAGI. The CDR3 covers 16 residues. The CDR3 DNA reads as TGTGCCAGCAGTTACTCGTCAGGGGGCGTAGACACTGAAGCTTTCTTT. Translating gives CASSYSSGGVDTEAFF.

CDR3 protein: CASSKTGEQYF. The DNA of the CDR3 is TGTGCCAGCAGTAAGACGGGGGAGCAGTACTTC. The rearrangement uses TRBV2 and TRBJ2-7; a possible D gene is TRBD2 (5 bases). V lost 5 bases, J lost 7 bases, and 9 bases lay in between. The CDR3 totals 11 residues. Germline loops: CDR1 SNHLY, CDR2 FYNNEI.

The DNA for the CDR3 is TGTGCCAGCAGCCGCAAGGGAATATTGGACGAGCAGTACTTC. As protein: CASSRKGILDEQYF. The chain joins TRBV5-8 to TRBJ2-7, with unresolved D. Germline V lookup: CDR1 SGHTS, CDR2 YDEGEE. V was trimmed by 4 bases and J by 5 bases, leaving 16 bases between them. The CDR3 consists of 14 residues.

The CDR3 DNA is TGCAGTGCTGAGAAGGGCGAAAAACTGTTTTTT. Protein sequence: CSAEKGEKLFF. The rearrangement uses TRBV20-1 and TRBJ1-4, with D uncertain. Per germline, CDR1 DFQATT and CDR2 SNEGSKA (reference sequence). The CDR3 runs to 11 residues. The ends were cut back, 5 bases at V and 8 bases at J, with 9 bases in the middle.

The chain carries TRBV28 and TRBJ2-2; D gene uncertain. Germline CDR1 reads MDHEN; CDR2 reads SYDVKM. Trimming removed 3 bases at V and 4 bases at J, with 9 bases between. This CDR3 comprises 14 residues. CDR3: CASSFIKGTGELFF. CDR3 nucleotides: TGTGCCAGCAGTTTTATCAAGGGCACCGGGGAGCTGTTTTTT.

V usage is TRBV12-3 or TRBV12-4 and J usage is TRBJ2-1, with D hard to call. The CDR3 is 10 amino acids. V was clipped by 7 bases and J by 7 bases, with 5 bases between them. CDR3 coding DNA: TGTGCCAGCATGAGGAATGAGCAGTTCTTC. It translates to CASMRNEQFF.

V and J are TRBV6-5 and TRBJ2-7; D gene ambiguous. The CDR3 is 12 residues long. CDR1 and CDR2 (germline): MNHEY, SVGAGI. Between the trimmed V and J ends, which lost 2 bases and 6 bases, there was a span of 8 bases. DNA of the CDR3: TGTGCCAGCAGTTACGGCAGGACCGAGCAGTACTTC. Translated: CASSYGRTEQYF.

The chain joins TRBV5-5 to TRBJ1-1; D is perhaps TRBD1 (5 bases). Germline CDR1 is SGHKS and CDR2 is YYEKEE (reference sequence). The CDR3 has 13 amino acids. V lost 4 bases to trimming and J lost 1 base, with 8 bases between them. The CDR3 region is CASSRTGNTEAFF. The CDR3 DNA is TGTGCCAGCAGCCGAACAGGGAACACTGAAGCTTTCTTT.

This clone occurred a few times. The V gene is TRBV3-1 (or the pseudogene TRBV3-2), the J gene TRBJ1-1, with no clear D. CDR1 is LGHDT, CDR2 YNNKEL, per germline (reference sequence). This CDR3 contains 16 residues. V lost 4 bases, J lost 4 bases, and 19 bases lay in between. The DNA for the CDR3 is TGTGCCAGCAGCCCTCATCGGGCAGGTGTGGGCACTGAAGCTTTCTTT. This codes for CASSPHRAGVGTEAFF.

The CDR3 protein is CASSHQADTQYF. CDR3 nucleotides: TGTGCCAGCAGCCATCAGGCAGATACGCAGTATTTT. V usage is TRBV3-1 (or the pseudogene TRBV3-2) and J usage is TRBJ2-3; D is ambiguous. Trimming shortened V by 3 bases and J by 4 bases, and 5 bases separated the two germline ends. The CDR3 is made up of 12 amino acids. Germline V lookup: CDR1 LGHDT, CDR2 YNNKEL (reference sequence).

The gene calls are TRBV7-2 and TRBJ2-1; 7 nucleotides agree with TRBD2. After removal of 5 bases from V and 3 bases from J, the junction contained 10 bases not matched to a gene. CDR3 length: 16 amino acids. Germline V gene sequence: CDR1 SGHTA, CDR2 FQGNSA. The CDR3 is CASSPRHGGSYNEQFF. CDR3 nucleotide sequence: TGTGCCAGCAGCCCCCGGCATGGCGGGAGCTACAATGAGCAGTTCTTC.

This chain connects TRBV2 to TRBJ1-4; D perhaps matches TRBD1 (6 bases). The CDR3 has 14 amino acids. Trimming pared 3 bases from V and 5 bases from J, leaving 10 bases between. Germline V gene lookup returns CDR1 SNHLY and CDR2 FYNNEI. The CDR3 DNA follows: TGTGCCAGCAGTGAGGTAACAGGGAATGAAAAACTGTTTTTT. It is translated as CASSEVTGNEKLFF.

The chain uses TRBV19 and TRBJ1-5, with no clear D. The CDR3 is 13 residues long. Trimming removed 6 bases at V and 7 bases at J, with 13 bases between. Germline V lookup: CDR1 LNHDA, CDR2 SQIVND (reference sequence). CDR3 bases: TGTGCCAGTAGCCTCCACGGTGGACAGCCCCAGCATTTT. Its translation: CASSLHGGQPQHF.